This T cell receptor (beta chain) is drawn from a study of blood T cell repertoires in COVID-19. Assay used: immunoSEQ multiplex PCR; TCRdb lists only in-frame clones, some missing. This table holds over 70,000 clones, more than 75% found once. V was pared by 4 bases and J by 2 bases, with 10 bases of the junction left unmatched. The CDR3 contains 17 residues. The germline CDR1 and CDR2 sequences are MNHEY and SVGEGT. This TCR derives from a man aged 55-75 years with acute or convalescent COVID-19. The sequencing input was peripheral blood. The V gene is TRBV6-2 or TRBV6-3, the J gene TRBJ2-2; 7 bases are a match to TRBD2. The CDR3 protein is CASSSLRGSGNTGELFF. The CDR3 DNA reads TGTGCCAGCAGTTCCTTACGCGGGAGTGGAAACACCGGGGAGCTGTTTTTT.